Listed here are 30 T cell receptor beta chains from one sample, sequenced in a study of low-dose radiotherapy and immunotherapy resistance in tumors. Documented time point: before trial treatment. Gene-specific TRAV and TRBV primers were used for first-strand cDNA, covering alpha and beta chains. TCR amplification ran roughly 20 PCR cycles using constant-region and V-primer adapter primers. TCRdb fed the reads into MiXCR, producing one record per CDR3 protein. This table has tens of thousands of distinct CDR3 sequences, approximately 26% appearing once. Sample: PBMCs, taken before treatment. The receptor source for this set is a male donor with rectosigmoid adenocarcinoma.

About this clonotype itself: At one end, the junction sequence differs from germline, possibly due to a read error. The J gene is TRBJ2-1, the V gene TRBV7-3; 8 bases line up with TRBD2. The CDR3 runs 14 residues. The V gene's germline CDR1 is SGHTA and CDR2 FQGTGA. The CDR3 reads CASSITGGRNEQFF. The CDR3 nucleotides read TGTGCCAGCAGCATAACGGGGGGGCGTAACGAGCAGTTCTTC.

The sample holds many counts of this clonotype. V and J are TRBV5-6 and TRBJ1-1; 8 positions agree with TRBD1. In germline, CDR1 is SGHDT, CDR2 YYEEEE. This CDR3 has 15 residues. Unmatched junction bases numbered 6, after V lost 4 bases and J lost 1 base. Here the CDR3 reads CASSPTGVRNTEAFF. CDR3 in DNA: TGTGCCAGCAGCCCGACAGGGGTACGGAACACTGAAGCTTTCTTT.

This clonotype was counted at least ten times. This chain connects TRBV7-9 to TRBJ2-1; 9 bases align to TRBD1. The CDR3 length is 14 residues. Per the germline V gene, CDR1 is SEHNR and CDR2 is FQNEAQ (reference sequence). The ends lost 4 bases at V and 7 bases at J; junction bases unmatched: 5. The CDR3 DNA is TGTGCCAGCAGCTCCACAGGGGGCAGGAATGAGCAGTTCTTC. Its translation is CASSSTGGRNEQFF.

The chain uses TRBV29-1 and TRBJ2-1; a possible D gene is TRBD1 (5 bases). The V end lost 5 bases, the J end lost 7 bases, and 21 bases lay between the germline ends. Germline loops: CDR1 SQVTM, CDR2 ANQGSEA. CDR3 size: 15 residues. CDR3 sequence: CSVSFSGLGSNEQFF. The CDR3 DNA reads TGCAGCGTTAGTTTTTCAGGGCTGGGTAGTAATGAGCAGTTCTTC.

This clonotype was observed at least ten times. The rearrangement uses TRBV28 and TRBJ2-3; 7 bases are a match to TRBD2. Germline values: CDR1 MDHEN, CDR2 SYDVKM. This CDR3 has 14 residues. V shed 8 bases and J 8 bases; nucleotides not matched to a gene: 13. DNA for the CDR3: TGTGCCAGCGACACGGAAAGCGGGACTGGTACGCAGTATTTT. Translation: CASDTESGTGTQYF. Based on the CDR3 plus reference TRBV28 and TRBJ2-3, the full variable domain is DVKVTQSSRYLVKRTGEKVFLECVQDMDHENMFWYRQDPGLGLRLIYFSYDVKMKEKGDIPEGYSVSREKKERFSLILESASTNQTSMYLCASDTESGTGTQYFGPGTRLTVL.

Regarding this clonotype: A far larger clone lies a single base away; this is likely a read error. V and J are TRBV9 and TRBJ2-1, with D perhaps TRBD1 or TRBD2 (6 bases each). V was pared by 4 bases and J by 7 bases, with 12 bases between. The CDR3 runs to 13 residues. CDR1 and CDR2 (germline): SGDLS, YYNGEE. CDR3 amino acids: CASSIEGGNEQFF. CDR3 coding DNA: TGTGCCAGCAGCATCGAGGGGGGAAATGAGCAGTTCTTC.

This clonotype was seen many times. The chain joins TRBV7-9 to TRBJ1-2; D ambiguous. V lost 5 bases, J lost 6 bases, and 13 bases lay in between. CDR1 and CDR2 (germline): SEHNR, FQNEAQ (reference sequence). The CDR3 extends over 13 amino acids. CDR3 nucleotide sequence: TGTGCCAGCAGCCCCGGGCCACTTGATGGCTACACCTTC. This encodes CASSPGPLDGYTF.

This clonotype was observed many times. The CDR3 DNA sequence: TGTGCCAGCAGTTACTCCGACCTTTCGAACTATGGCTACACCTTC. As protein: CASSYSDLSNYGYTF. The chain employs TRBV6-6 and TRBJ1-2; no firm D call. With 0 bases removed from V and 2 bases from J, the gap between germline ends came to 10 bases. The CDR3 consists of 15 residues. Per germline, CDR1 MNHNY and CDR2 SVGAGI (reference sequence).

In its sample, this clonotype was seen many times. V is TRBV28 and J is TRBJ2-7; TRBD1 matches 8 bases. J was trimmed by 3 bases and V by 8 bases; bases with no gene match: 12. The length of the CDR3 is 15 residues. Germline CDR1 is MDHEN and CDR2 is SYDVKM. CDR3 amino acids: CASWDPGQDYYEQYF. DNA for the CDR3: TGTGCCAGCTGGGATCCGGGACAGGACTACTACGAGCAGTACTTC.

This clonotype has ten or more counts. The V call is TRBV7-6, the J call TRBJ2-2; 9 bases agree with TRBD1. The length of the CDR3 is 15 residues. V was pared by 6 bases and J by 3 bases, with 5 bases of the junction left unmatched. CDR1 and CDR2 (germline): SGHVS, FNYEAQ. The CDR3 is CASRKGQGYTGELFF. CDR3 nucleotides: TGTGCCAGCAGAAAGGGACAGGGCTACACCGGGGAGCTGTTTTTT. Drawing the rest from reference TRBV7-6 and TRBJ2-2, the complete variable domain is GAGVSQSPRYKVTKRGQDVALRCDPISGHVSLYWYRQALGQGPEFLTYFNYEAQQDKSGLPNDRFSAERPEGSISTLTIQRTEQRDSAMYRCASRKGQGYTGELFFGEGSRLTVL.

This clonotype was seen many times. V is TRBV29-1 and J is TRBJ2-2, with D unclear. This CDR3 has 14 residues. Germline-derived CDR1 and CDR2 are SQVTM and ANQGSEA. Trimming stripped 3 bases from V and 2 bases from J, with 10 bases between. This CDR3 is CSVEKQTNTGELFF. In DNA form, the CDR3 reads TGCAGCGTTGAGAAGCAGACTAACACCGGGGAGCTGTTTTTT.

This clonotype was recorded many times. V and J are TRBV24-1 and TRBJ2-3; D not resolved. The CDR3 has 15 residues. Trimming cost V 1 base and J 4 bases, with 11 bases left between them. Germline V gene sequence: CDR1 KGHDR, CDR2 SFDVKD. CDR3 nucleotide sequence: TGTGCCACCAGTGATTTTGAGTCGAGCGCAGATACGCAGTATTTT. It yields the protein CATSDFESSADTQYF.

The rearrangement uses TRBV18 and TRBJ2-7, with 7 nucleotides matching TRBD1. The CDR3 consists of 14 residues. The V gene end was trimmed by 3 bases and the J gene end by 5 bases; junction bases not matched to a gene: 7. The V gene's germline CDR1 is KGHSH and CDR2 LQKENI. Here the CDR3 reads CASSPQQGIHEQYF. The CDR3 nucleotides read TGTGCCAGCTCACCCCAACAGGGGATACACGAGCAGTACTTC.

This clonotype was counted ten times or more. The CDR3 region has the DNA TGTGCCTGGAGTCCAAGCACAGATACGCAGTATTTT. Translation gives CAWSPSTDTQYF. V and J are TRBV30 and TRBJ2-3; D remains ambiguous. The V and J ends lost 2 bases and 0 bases respectively, with 3 bases between them. Looked up from germline, CDR1 is GTSNPN and CDR2 is SVGIG (reference sequence). The CDR3 has 12 amino acids.

Worth noting for this clonotype: A far larger clone is off by one base, so a read error is likely. The chain has TRBV7-6 and TRBJ2-2; tentatively, D is TRBD2 (5 bases). The CDR3 sequence is 15 residues long. In germline, CDR1 is SGHVS, CDR2 FNYEAQ. The CDR3 reads CASSSRERHTGKLFF. CDR3 coding DNA: TGTGCCAGCAGCTCGAGGGAGCGCCACACCGGGAAGCTGTTTTTT.

On this clonotype itself: With only one base between it and a far larger clone, this is likely a read error. This chain joins TRBV6-5 and TRBJ2-3, with 8 bases that match TRBD2. There are 15 residues in the CDR3. Germline V gene data show CDR1 as MNHEY and CDR2 as SVGAGI. V lost 10 bases and J lost 0; bases outside the gene matches: 9. The CDR3 DNA follows: TGTGCCATCCGCCGAGCTAGCGGGAGCACAGATACGCAGTATTTT. Protein: CAIRRASGSTDTQYF.

There are many counts of this clonotype. The chain uses TRBV3-1 and TRBJ1-6; TRBD1 is a possible D gene (6 bases). This CDR3 has 13 residues. The V gene's germline CDR1 is LGHDT and CDR2 YNNKEL (reference sequence). V shed 4 bases and J shed 10 bases, with 11 bases lying between them. Here the CDR3 reads CASSRHRESPLHF. The CDR3 DNA sequence: TGTGCCAGCAGCCGACACAGGGAATCACCCCTCCACTTT.

At least ten counts were recorded for this clonotype. This chain joins TRBV28 and TRBJ2-7; weak D call: TRBD1 (6 bases). V lost 8 bases and J lost 2, with 10 bases in between. This CDR3 has 12 amino acids. Germline V gene sequence: CDR1 MDHEN, CDR2 SYDVKM. CDR3 protein: CASQQGTYEQYF. The CDR3 nucleotides read TGTGCCAGCCAACAGGGAACCTACGAGCAGTACTTC.

This clonotype was counted ten times or more. The chain carries TRBV20-1 and TRBJ1-4; D possibly corresponds to TRBD1 (6 bases). From germline, CDR1 is DFQATT and CDR2 SNEGSKA (reference sequence). V was clipped by 0 bases and J by 6 bases, with 11 bases between them. The CDR3 is made up of 14 amino acids. The CDR3 DNA sequence: TGCAGTGCTAGAGATGGAGCAGGGGATGAAAAACTGTTTTTT. This codes for CSARDGAGDEKLFF.

This clonotype showed up many times. The V and J genes are TRBV29-1 and TRBJ1-2; maybe TRBD1 (6 bases). The germline CDR1 and CDR2 sequences are SQVTM and ANQGSEA. This CDR3 has 12 residues. V lost 2 bases to trimming and J lost 6 bases, with 10 bases between them. CDR3 nucleotides: TGCAGCGTTGAAAGGGGGGTAGATGGCTACACCTTC. Encoded protein: CSVERGVDGYTF. Filled out from reference TRBV29-1 and TRBJ1-2, the complete variable domain reads SAVISQKPSRDICQRGTSLTIQCQVDSQVTMMFWYRQQPGQSLTLIATANQGSEATYESGFVIDKFPISRPNLTFSTLTVSNMSPEDSSIYLCSVERGVDGYTFGSGTRLTVV.

V gene TRBV29-1 combines with J gene TRBJ2-7, with D unclear. Germline assignment: CDR1 SQVTM and CDR2 ANQGSEA. This CDR3 is 12 amino acids long. V lost 6 bases to trimming and J lost 2 bases, with 11 bases between them. CDR3 nucleotide sequence: TGCAGCGTGGCGTGGGGAACCTACGAGCAGTACTTC. Protein product: CSVAWGTYEQYF.

Ten or more counts support this clonotype. This chain joins TRBV7-9 and TRBJ1-2; possibly TRBD1 for D (5 bases). V was pared by 1 base and J by 5 bases, with 11 bases between. CDR1 and CDR2 from the germline V gene are SEHNR and FQNEAQ (reference sequence). The CDR3 has 14 residues. The CDR3 sequence is CASSLEGTRYGYTF. The CDR3 DNA follows: TGTGCCAGCAGCTTAGAGGGGACTCGATATGGCTACACCTTC.

The chain recombines TRBV30 with TRBJ2-2; maybe TRBD2 (7 bases). Germline-derived CDR1 and CDR2 are GTSNPN and SVGIG (reference sequence). Trimming removed 5 bases from V and 4 bases from J, with 20 bases in between. The CDR3 contains 16 residues. CDR3 amino acids: CAWEGGASGVTGELFF. CDR3 nucleotides: TGTGCCTGGGAGGGGGGGGCCTCAGGGGTCACCGGGGAGCTGTTTTTT.

The chain links TRBV23-1 to TRBJ2-3; D unresolved. TRBV23-1 carries the ORF label, with uncertain function. The CDR3 covers 16 residues. Trimming took 8 bases from V and 1 from J, leaving 19 bases between them. In nucleotides, the CDR3 is TGCGCCAGCGCCGACACCGACGGATGGGGCACAGATACGCAGTATTTT. Encoded protein: CASADTDGWGTDTQYF.

This clonotype was seen a single time. The chain has TRBV5-6 and TRBJ2-1; the D call may be TRBD1 or TRBD2 (6 bases each). Between the trimmed V and J ends, which lost 3 bases and 7 bases, there was a span of 14 bases. This CDR3 is built from 14 residues. CDR1 is SGHDT, CDR2 YYEEEE, per germline. CDR3 protein: CASSWRGAGNEQFF. DNA for the CDR3: TGTGCCAGCAGCTGGAGGGGGGCGGGGAATGAGCAGTTCTTC.

The sample holds many counts of this clonotype. This chain uses TRBV6-6 with TRBJ1-1; D is unclear. The length of the CDR3 is 9 residues. Trimming took off 8 bases at V and 8 bases at J, with 6 bases between the two ends. In germline, CDR1 is MNHNY, CDR2 SVGAGI (reference sequence). DNA of the CDR3: TGTGCCAGCGGCCGGGAAGCTTTCTTT. Translating gives CASGREAFF.

This clonotype was detected ten times or more. The gene calls are TRBV5-1 and TRBJ2-5; 7 nucleotides align to TRBD2. J gave up 1 base and V 2 bases, and 11 bases lay outside the gene matches. The CDR3 totals 17 residues. Germline V gene lookup returns CDR1 SGHRS and CDR2 YFSETQ. The CDR3 loop reads CASSLGRGSGIQETQYF. The DNA for the CDR3 is TGCGCCAGCAGCTTAGGGCGGGGGAGCGGAATCCAAGAGACCCAGTACTTC.

On this clonotype: The CDR3 ends on some other residue instead of the conserved phenylalanine or tryptophan, so this is likely a read error. CDR3 nucleotide sequence: TGTGCCAGCAGTTTTGGCGGACGCGGAAGCACCATATATCTT. It codes for CASSFGGRGSTIYL. This chain joins TRBV12-3 or TRBV12-4 and TRBJ1-3; unclear D gene. The CDR3 runs 14 residues.

The V call is TRBV19, the J call TRBJ2-2, with D hard to call. The germline V gene has CDR1 LNHDA and CDR2 SQIVND (reference sequence). The ends were cut back, 2 bases at V and 0 bases at J, with 4 bases in the middle. CDR3 length: 14 amino acids. In DNA, the CDR3 is TGTGCCAGTAGTATATTATCGAACACCGGGGAGCTGTTTTTT. Protein: CASSILSNTGELFF.

About this clonotype itself: A far larger clone is only one base removed, so a read error is likely. This chain uses TRBV4-3 with TRBJ2-1; 9 bases are shared with TRBD2. The CDR3 is made up of 17 amino acids. V lost 1 base, J lost 13 bases, and 17 bases stayed unmatched. The germline V gene has CDR1 LGHNA and CDR2 YSLEER. The CDR3 bases are TGCGCCAGCAGCCAAGTCGGGGGCGGGAGGGCCCAAGAGACCCAGTTCTTC. Protein sequence: CASSQVGGGRAQETQFF.